Shown below are 10 T cell receptor beta chains from a single sample sequenced in a study of shared clonotypes between healthy human individuals. Produced via immunoSEQ multiplex PCR; TCRdb's table is partial and in-frame only. The table has about 550,000 clones, over 95% seen once; the top ten hold 0.085% to 0.11%. Selected positively for CCR7 and CD45RO-negative, naive CD8 cells excluded terminally differentiated effector memory CD45RA+ cells. Sequenced: naive CD8+ T cells sorted from blood. These receptors originate from a woman under 40 in good health.

J is TRBJ1-4 and V is TRBV28; D gene uncertain. Germline V gene lookup returns CDR1 MDHEN and CDR2 SYDVKM. With 3 bases removed from V and 8 bases from J, the gap between germline ends came to 13 bases. The CDR3 runs 14 residues. The chain's CDR3 is CASSFGHKYEKLFF. The CDR3 DNA sequence: TGTGCCAGCAGTTTCGGGCATAAGTACGAAAAACTGTTTTTT.

V and J are TRBV29-1 and TRBJ2-1, with D possibly being TRBD1 or TRBD2 (7 bases each). V was pared by 7 bases and J by 2 bases, with 27 bases between. Per germline, CDR1 SQVTM and CDR2 ANQGSEA. This CDR3 has 18 amino acids. The DNA of the CDR3 is TGCAGCGCCAGTGGAGGGACAGCGACCGGGACTACCTACAATGAGCAGTTCTTC. Its translation is CSASGGTATGTTYNEQFF.

This chain joins TRBV9 and TRBJ2-7; 7 bases are a match to TRBD1. Germline V lookup: CDR1 SGDLS, CDR2 YYNGEE. The CDR3 runs to 15 residues. The V and J ends lost 1 base and 2 bases, in that order; junction bases with no gene match: 6. The CDR3 spells CASSVRDSGTYEQYF. The CDR3 DNA reads as TGTGCCAGCAGCGTAAGGGACAGTGGAACCTACGAGCAGTACTTC. Full variable domain (rest looked up from reference TRBV9 and TRBJ2-7): DSGVTQTPKHLITATGQRVTLRCSPRSGDLSVYWYQQSLDQGLQFLIQYYNGEERAKGNILERFSAQQFPDLHSELNLSSLELGDSALYFCASSVRDSGTYEQYFGPGTRLTVT.

V gene TRBV13 combines with J gene TRBJ2-7; weak D call: TRBD2 (5 bases). The V gene lost 4 bases and the J gene lost 3 bases, with 19 bases spanning the gap. Germline V gives CDR1 PRHDT, CDR2 FYEKMQ (reference sequence). This CDR3 is 16 amino acids long. The CDR3 DNA reads TGTGCCAGCAGCTCCCTTTATGGTGGGAGAGGCTACGAGCAGTACTTC. Its translation: CASSSLYGGRGYEQYF.

The rearrangement uses TRBV2 and TRBJ2-7; D remains unclear. The germline V gene encodes CDR1 SNHLY and CDR2 FYNNEI. This CDR3 region has 15 residues. V lost 1 base to trimming and J lost 0 bases, with 10 bases between them. The CDR3 coding sequence is TGTGCCAGCAGTGAAGGTACTGCGAGCTCCTACGAGCAGTACTTC. It yields the protein CASSEGTASSYEQYF.

The chain combines TRBV28 with TRBJ2-5; TRBD2 agrees at 11 bases. The CDR3 spans 16 residues. Germline assignment: CDR1 MDHEN and CDR2 SYDVKM. V lost 5 bases to trimming and J lost 2 bases; unmatched junction nucleotides: 7. In nucleotides, the CDR3 is TGTGCCAGCAGTCCCGGACTAGCGGGCCTACAAGAGACCCAGTACTTC. It is translated as CASSPGLAGLQETQYF.

The V gene is TRBV27, the J gene TRBJ2-5; maybe TRBD1 (6 bases). With 4 bases removed from V and 2 bases from J, the gap between germline ends came to 17 bases. CDR1 is MNHEY and CDR2 is SMNVEV in the germline V gene (reference sequence). CDR3 length: 16 amino acids. CDR3 sequence (DNA): TGTGCCAGCAGTTCTCGCCCCAGGACAGCACAAGAGACCCAGTACTTC. Its translation is CASSSRPRTAQETQYF.

The chain employs TRBV29-1 and TRBJ1-3, with TRBD1 as a possible D gene (5 bases). Germline values: CDR1 SQVTM, CDR2 ANQGSEA. Deletions cut 6 bases from V and 1 base from J, with 10 bases between. This CDR3 is 13 amino acids long. CDR3 coding DNA: TGCAGCGTGATCGGGGGTTCTGGAAACACCATATATTTT. It translates to CSVIGGSGNTIYF.

CDR3 in DNA: TGTGCCAGCAGCGTAGGAGTTAGCGGGAGTAGAACAGATACGCAGTATTTT. Its protein product is CASSVGVSGSRTDTQYF. The rearrangement joins TRBV9 to TRBJ2-3, with 9 bases matching TRBD2. Trimming at V came to 0 bases and at J to 3 bases, leaving 8 bases not matched to a gene. The CDR3 totals 17 residues. Germline V gene data show CDR1 as SGDLS and CDR2 as YYNGEE.

In this sample, this clone turned up a few times. The chain uses TRBV11-2 and TRBJ2-7; a weak D match, TRBD2 (6 bases). CDR3 length: 11 residues. V gave up 8 bases and J gave up 6 bases, with 11 bases separating them. CDR1 SGHAT and CDR2 FQNNGV come from the germline V gene. CDR3 sequence reads: CASVGGGEQYF. CDR3 nucleotide sequence: TGTGCCAGCGTCGGGGGAGGCGAGCAGTACTTC.